These T cell receptor beta chains were read from a single sample in a study of lymphopenia after photon versus proton radiotherapy. Sequencing was performed with immunoSEQ multiplex PCR; in TCRdb, only in-frame clones are kept and a portion is missing. Altogether fewer than 35,000 clones are present, around 90% being singletons, with the ten largest covering less than 7%. The sequencing here drew on peripheral blood, taken from a patient treated with photon-based radiotherapy. Receptors were obtained from a woman in her fifties or sixties with pancreatic cancer. The CDR3 runs from the conserved cysteine through the conserved F or W. Fields, in order: J gene, V gene, D gene, clone size, CDR3 length, CDR3 protein, CDR3 DNA. A D gene is named only where the DNA matches it firmly. Not every row has a clone size; where given, it reads once, few, many or a size class.

j_call: TRBJ1-6
v_call: TRBV9
d_call: NA
clone_size: NA
cdr3_length: 16
cdr3_aa: CASSPRGGNPNSPLHF
cdr3_nt: TGTGCCAGCAGCCCTCGAGGGGGTAACCCTAATTCACCCCTCCACTTT

j_call: TRBJ2-1
v_call: TRBV29-1
d_call: NA
clone_size: NA
cdr3_length: 14
cdr3_aa: CSVVAASRVDEQFF
cdr3_nt: TGCAGCGTTGTTGCTGCCTCCCGCGTGGATGAGCAGTTCTTC

j_call: TRBJ2-2
v_call: TRBV25-1
d_call: NA
clone_size: NA
cdr3_length: 14
cdr3_aa: CASRPDGGAGELFF
cdr3_nt: TGTGCCAGCAGGCCGGACGGAGGGGCCGGGGAGCTGTTTTTT

j_call: TRBJ2-3
v_call: TRBV19
d_call: NA
clone_size: NA
cdr3_length: 17
cdr3_aa: CASSIDRERSSADTQYF
cdr3_nt: TGTGCCAGTAGTATAGATCGTGAGCGGTCTAGTGCAGATACGCAGTATTTT

j_call: TRBJ2-3
v_call: TRBV28
d_call: NA
clone_size: NA
cdr3_length: 15
cdr3_aa: CASSLGGRGTDTQYF
cdr3_nt: TGTGCCAGCAGTTTAGGGGGACGGGGCACAGATACGCAGTATTTT

j_call: TRBJ2-3
v_call: TRBV19
d_call: TRBD2
clone_size: once
cdr3_length: 13
cdr3_aa: CASRLAGSDTQYF
cdr3_nt: TGTGCCAGTAGACTAGCGGGGTCTGATACGCAGTATTTT

j_call: TRBJ2-7
v_call: TRBV6-6
d_call: NA
clone_size: NA
cdr3_length: 14
cdr3_aa: CASSYGAEHYEQYF
cdr3_nt: TGTGCCAGCAGTTACGGAGCGGAACACTACGAGCAGTACTTC

j_call: TRBJ2-4
v_call: TRBV27
d_call: TRBD2
clone_size: NA
cdr3_length: 14
cdr3_aa: CASRLAGTGNIQYF
cdr3_nt: TGTGCCAGCAGGCTAGCGGGAACGGGGAACATTCAGTACTTC

j_call: TRBJ2-2
v_call: TRBV2
d_call: NA
clone_size: NA
cdr3_length: 14
cdr3_aa: CASSVSRVGGELFF
cdr3_nt: TGTGCCAGCAGCGTTTCTAGGGTCGGCGGGGAGCTGTTTTTT

j_call: TRBJ2-1
v_call: TRBV27
d_call: NA
clone_size: NA
cdr3_length: 16
cdr3_aa: CASSPRSGSSYNEQFF
cdr3_nt: TGTGCCAGCAGTCCTCGGAGCGGTAGCTCCTACAATGAGCAGTTCTTC

j_call: TRBJ1-2
v_call: TRBV5-1
d_call: NA
clone_size: NA
cdr3_length: 13
cdr3_aa: CASSLDPSYGYTF
cdr3_nt: TGCGCCAGCAGCTTGGACCCTTCCTATGGCTACACCTTC

j_call: TRBJ2-7
v_call: TRBV7-6
d_call: TRBD2
clone_size: few
cdr3_length: 18
cdr3_aa: CASSLGVAGGPSSYEQYF
cdr3_nt: TGTGCCAGCAGCTTAGGGGTAGCGGGAGGGCCGAGCTCCTACGAGCAGTACTTC

j_call: TRBJ2-6
v_call: TRBV19
d_call: TRBD1
clone_size: NA
cdr3_length: 14
cdr3_aa: CAGGTGAGANVLTF
cdr3_nt: TGTGCCGGCGGGACAGGGGCCGGGGCCAACGTCCTGACTTTC

j_call: TRBJ1-1
v_call: TRBV27
d_call: TRBD1
clone_size: once
cdr3_length: 14
cdr3_aa: CASSFGRGQGRAFF
cdr3_nt: TGTGCCAGCAGTTTCGGGAGGGGGCAAGGGCGGGCTTTCTTT

j_call: TRBJ2-3
v_call: TRBV2
d_call: TRBD2
clone_size: NA
cdr3_length: 16
cdr3_aa: CASSDGLAGGSDTQYF
cdr3_nt: TGTGCCAGCAGTGACGGCCTAGCGGGAGGTTCAGATACGCAGTATTTT

j_call: TRBJ2-5
v_call: TRBV7-2
d_call: NA
clone_size: NA
cdr3_length: 12
cdr3_aa: CASSTRRETQYF
cdr3_nt: TGTGCCAGCAGCACCAGGAGAGAGACCCAGTACTTC

j_call: TRBJ1-2
v_call: TRBV2
d_call: NA
clone_size: few
cdr3_length: 10
cdr3_aa: CGVRVVGYTF
cdr3_nt: TGTGGAGTAAGGGTTGTTGGCTACACCTTC

j_call: TRBJ1-1
v_call: TRBV6-1
d_call: NA
clone_size: few
cdr3_length: 14
cdr3_aa: CASSEANPRAEAFF
cdr3_nt: TGTGCCAGCAGTGAAGCGAATCCTAGGGCTGAAGCTTTCTTT

j_call: TRBJ2-1
v_call: TRBV28
d_call: NA
clone_size: NA
cdr3_length: 13
cdr3_aa: CASSPVGRNEQFF
cdr3_nt: TGTGCCAGCAGTCCCGTGGGTAGGAATGAGCAGTTCTTC

j_call: TRBJ1-5
v_call: TRBV19
d_call: TRBD1
clone_size: NA
cdr3_length: 14
cdr3_aa: CASRETGVPQPQHF
cdr3_nt: TGTGCCAGTAGGGAAACAGGGGTACCTCAGCCCCAGCATTTT

j_call: TRBJ2-3
v_call: TRBV6-4
d_call: NA
clone_size: NA
cdr3_length: 16
cdr3_aa: CASSVATRRVTDTQYF
cdr3_nt: TGTGCCAGCAGTGTTGCGACCAGAAGAGTCACAGATACGCAGTATTTT

j_call: TRBJ2-1
v_call: TRBV11-1
d_call: NA
clone_size: NA
cdr3_length: 14
cdr3_aa: CASSLEYGNNEQFF
cdr3_nt: TGTGCCAGCAGCTTAGAGTACGGAAACAATGAGCAGTTCTTC